This paragraph reports one T cell receptor beta chain. Its specificity is unknown. The CDR3 consists of 14 residues. Deletions cut 8 bases from V and 0 bases from J, with 13 bases between. The germline V gene has CDR1 MNHNS and CDR2 SASEGT. MiXCR, applied by TCRdb to the reads, yields one record per CDR3 protein. The sample holds fewer than 850,000 distinct CDR3 sequences, 29% seen once. This specimen belongs to a study of T cell repertoires in cytomegalovirus infection. In the study overall: Selected CMV epitopes included recently identified HLA-C-restricted ones as well as well-studied HLA-B-restricted ones. Indications came from public TCR beta signatures; they pointed to CMV infection and to a matching HLA type.

Study-wide results and limits: CMV carriers with the relevant HLA were identified by cumulative public TCR beta family frequency. The ex vivo response was dominated by HLA-C-restricted CMV-specific TCR beta clonotypes.

The chain has TRBV6-1 and TRBJ1-1; D is possibly TRBD1 (6 bases). The origin of this receptor is a human donor in good health (CMV status not recorded). Some clones in this sample may be carry-over from other donors' samples. Here the sequenced sample was cultured CD8+ T cells from PBMCs, taken from culture after CMV antigen stimulation. CDR3 nucleotide sequence: TGTGCCAGCGATACCAGGGGACTGAACACTGAAGCTTTCTTT. It is translated as CASDTRGLNTEAFF.